Following are 3 T cell receptor beta chains from one sample sequenced in a study of cytomegalovirus exposure and HLA in healthy donors. The PCR employed 60 Vbeta primers together with 13 Jbeta primers. The protocol was immunoSEQ multiplex PCR, while the TCRdb copy is restricted to in-frame clones and leaves out a portion. The sample holds tens of thousands of clones, around four fifths seen once. The sample taken for sequencing was PBMCs. All receptors derive from a male donor in good health and CMV-seropositive.

CDR3 bases: TGCGCCAGCAGCCCCGGACAGAGCCAACCAAGAGGGACCCAGTACTTC. Protein sequence: CASSPGQSQPRGTQYF. The chain has TRBV5-1 and TRBJ2-5, with a weak D call TRBD1 (6 bases). Per germline, CDR1 SGHRS and CDR2 YFSETQ. V dropped 4 bases and J dropped 7 bases, with 23 bases sitting between them. The CDR3 extends over 16 amino acids.

The chain has TRBV5-1 and TRBJ1-2; TRBD1 aligns across 9 bases. CDR1 and CDR2 from the germline V gene are SGHRS and YFSETQ. Trimming cost V 1 base and J 6 bases; bases outside gene matches: 7. The CDR3 extends over 15 amino acids. The CDR3 reads CASSLLGTGMDGYTF. The CDR3 region has the DNA TGCGCCAGCAGCTTGTTAGGGACAGGGATGGATGGCTACACCTTC.

The chain is built from TRBV19 and TRBJ2-7; 10 nucleotides align to TRBD1. The V and J ends lost 3 bases and 2 bases, in that order; junction bases with no gene match: 7. The CDR3 totals 16 residues. Germline values: CDR1 LNHDA, CDR2 SQIVND (reference sequence). Written as DNA, the CDR3 is TGTGCCAGTAGTATGGGCGACAGGGGGCCGGCCTACGAGCAGTACTTC. Translated, it gives CASSMGDRGPAYEQYF.